The 32 T cell receptor beta chains reported below all come from one sample, sequenced in a study of blood T cell repertoires in COVID-19. The data were produced by immunoSEQ multiplex PCR, yet TCRdb's version contains in-frame clones alone and is incomplete. The repertoire includes about 100,000 clones, 80% of them detected once, and around 29% sits in the top ten. The sample was peripheral blood. The source is a man aged 65 to 79 with active or convalescent COVID-19.

The V call is TRBV6-6, the J call TRBJ1-2; D call uncertain. The V gene's germline CDR1 is MNHNY and CDR2 SVGAGI (reference sequence). This CDR3 region has 14 residues. V lost 0 bases to trimming and J lost 0 bases, with 5 bases between them. The CDR3, as DNA: TGTGCCAGCAGTTACTCACAGACTAACTATGGCTACACCTTC. This translates into CASSYSQTNYGYTF.

The chain uses TRBV5-8 and TRBJ2-7; 11 bases match TRBD2. The CDR3 totals 16 residues. Germline V CDR1 and CDR2: SGHTS, YDEGEE. Trimming at V came to 0 bases and at J to 2 bases, leaving 4 bases not matched to a gene. Here the CDR3 reads CASSLGTSGPTYEQYF. CDR3 nucleotide sequence: TGTGCCAGCAGCTTGGGGACTAGCGGGCCTACCTACGAGCAGTACTTC.

The V and J genes are TRBV5-1 and TRBJ2-7, with 7 bases lining up with TRBD1. Germline CDR1 reads SGHRS; CDR2 reads YFSETQ. CDR3 size: 15 residues. V was clipped by 2 bases and J by 1 base; unmatched bases: 6. DNA of the CDR3: TGCGCCAGCAGCTTAGAACCGGGACAGTCCTACGAGCAGTACTTC. It codes for CASSLEPGQSYEQYF.

This rearrangement joins TRBV5-1 to TRBJ2-7; the match to TRBD1 covers 9 bases. Germline V lookup: CDR1 SGHRS, CDR2 YFSETQ. The CDR3 extends over 13 amino acids. The V gene end was trimmed by 7 bases and the J gene end by 1 base; junction bases not matched to a gene: 3. The DNA of the CDR3 is TGCGCCAGCGGGACAGGGATGTCCTACGAGCAGTACTTC. Encoded protein: CASGTGMSYEQYF.

This chain uses TRBV18 with TRBJ1-1; the match to TRBD1 covers 10 bases. The CDR3 is made up of 15 amino acids. Germline assignment: CDR1 KGHSH and CDR2 LQKENI. Unmatched junction bases numbered 3, after V lost 4 bases and J lost 1 base. DNA for the CDR3: TGTGCCAGCTCACGGGACAGGGGACAGAACACTGAAGCTTTCTTT. It encodes CASSRDRGQNTEAFF.

The rearrangement uses TRBV7-2 and TRBJ1-2, with a possible D match to TRBD1 (5 bases). The V end was cut by 4 bases, the J end by 5 bases, with 17 bases between. The germline CDR1 and CDR2 sequences are SGHTA and FQGNSA. The CDR3 runs to 15 residues. The CDR3 DNA follows: TGTGCCAGCAGCTCTCAGGGTAGGGGAGGTTATGGCTACACCTTC. Its protein is CASSSQGRGGYGYTF.

The rearrangement joins TRBV5-1 to TRBJ2-5, with TRBD1 matching 11 bases. Losses at the gene ends were 4 bases for V and 4 bases for J; bases not matched to a gene: 9. Germline loops: CDR1 SGHRS, CDR2 YFSETQ. This CDR3 region has 16 residues. CDR3 coding DNA: TGCGCCAGCAGCCCTCGGACAGGGGGCGGGGGAGAGACCCAGTACTTC. Residues: CASSPRTGGGGETQYF.

The V gene is TRBV5-1, the J gene TRBJ1-1, with D tentatively TRBD1 (5 bases). The germline CDR1 and CDR2 sequences are SGHRS and YFSETQ. The V end lost 2 bases, the J end lost 1 base, and 9 bases lay between the germline ends. This CDR3 is 14 amino acids long. The CDR3 spells CASSLWGENTEAFF. The CDR3 nucleotides are TGCGCCAGCAGCTTATGGGGGGAGAACACTGAAGCTTTCTTT.

The chain couples TRBV7-6 to TRBJ1-2; 7 bases agree with TRBD1. The V and J ends lost 0 bases and 5 bases, in that order; junction bases with no gene match: 9. CDR1 is SGHVS, CDR2 FNYEAQ, per germline. There are 16 residues in the CDR3. In nucleotides, the CDR3 is TGTGCCAGCAGCTTAGCAGGGGGCGCGTCAGGGTATGGCTACACCTTC. Its protein is CASSLAGGASGYGYTF.

This clone has a single count. The chain has TRBV24-1 and TRBJ2-3; TRBD2 aligns across 12 bases. Germline V CDR1 and CDR2: KGHDR, SFDVKD. Unmatched junction bases numbered 5, after V lost 4 bases and J lost 4 bases. There are 16 residues in the CDR3. The CDR3: CATSDRRLAGADTQYF. CDR3 DNA sequence: TGTGCCACCAGTGACCGCCGACTAGCGGGAGCAGATACGCAGTATTTT.

This clone was observed a few times. The gene calls are TRBV6-2 or TRBV6-3 and TRBJ1-1, with D hard to call. V lost 2 bases and J 0 bases, leaving 7 bases between the germline ends. The CDR3 has 14 amino acids. Germline assignment: CDR1 MNHEY and CDR2 SVGEGT. CDR3 DNA sequence: TGTGCCAGCAGTTACGGCAGATTGAACACTGAAGCTTTCTTT. As protein: CASSYGRLNTEAFF.

This clone has just one count. V is TRBV3-1 (or the pseudogene TRBV3-2) and J is TRBJ1-2; possible D gene TRBD1, 6 bases. The CDR3 is 12 amino acids. Trimming took off 2 bases at V and 7 bases at J, with 8 bases between the two ends. The germline V gene has CDR1 LGHDT and CDR2 YNNKEL (reference sequence). Here the CDR3 DNA reads TGTGCCAGCAGCCAATCCAGGGGTGGCTACACCTTC. Protein: CASSQSRGGYTF.

The CDR3 loop is CASSPTHGRRETQYF. In DNA, the CDR3 is TGTGCCAGCAGCCCCACCCACGGGAGACGGGAGACCCAGTACTTC. J is TRBJ2-5 and V is TRBV7-3, with a weak D call TRBD2 (6 bases). Germline-derived CDR1 and CDR2 are SGHTA and FQGTGA. This CDR3 comprises 15 residues. The V end lost 5 bases, the J end lost 5 bases, and 18 bases lay between the germline ends.

This rearrangement joins TRBV7-2 to TRBJ1-1; D perhaps matches TRBD1 (5 bases). The ends were cut back, 5 bases at V and 1 base at J, with 8 bases in the middle. This CDR3 is built from 13 residues. In germline, CDR1 is SGHTA, CDR2 FQGNSA. The CDR3 loop reads CASSPGWNTEAFF. The CDR3 DNA reads TGTGCCAGCAGCCCAGGGTGGAACACTGAAGCTTTCTTT.

The J gene is TRBJ1-2, the V gene TRBV7-9; a possible D gene is TRBD1 (6 bases). Trimming took off 3 bases at V and 3 bases at J, with 11 bases between the two ends. Germline V CDR1 and CDR2: SEHNR, FQNEAQ (reference sequence). This CDR3 is built from 14 residues. For the CDR3, the DNA is TGTGCCAGCAGCTTGGGCAGGGGAGACTATGGCTACACCTTC. Encoded protein: CASSLGRGDYGYTF.

This clone has a handful of counts. This chain joins TRBV5-1 and TRBJ1-1; 9 nucleotides line up with TRBD1. Germline loops: CDR1 SGHRS, CDR2 YFSETQ. Trimming took 4 bases from V and 1 from J; bases not matched to a gene: 5. CDR3 length: 15 residues. The CDR3 nucleotides are TGCGCCAGCAGCCGCTGGACAGGGGAGAACACTGAAGCTTTCTTT. This gives the protein CASSRWTGENTEAFF. The variable domain in full, completed from reference TRBV5-1 and TRBJ1-1, reads KAGVTQTPRYLIKTRGQQVTLSCSPISGHRSVSWYQQTPGQGLQFLFEYFSETQRNKGNFPGRFSGRQFSNSRSEMNVSTLELGDSALYLCASSRWTGENTEAFFGQGTRLTVV.

The J gene is TRBJ1-2, the V gene TRBV4-3, with 7 bases fitting TRBD1. Germline V gene sequence: CDR1 LGHNA, CDR2 YSLEER. The CDR3 covers 17 residues. Losses at the gene ends were 0 bases for V and 4 bases for J; bases not matched to a gene: 11. Here the CDR3 DNA reads TGCGCCAGCAGCCAAGATCTCGGTACAGGGGAGGTCTATGGCTACACCTTC. It translates to CASSQDLGTGEVYGYTF.

V is TRBV9 and J is TRBJ1-2, with D maybe TRBD1 (6 bases). Germline values: CDR1 SGDLS, CDR2 YYNGEE. V was shortened by 4 bases and J by 4 bases, with 14 bases between the two germline ends. This CDR3 comprises 14 residues. CDR3 coding DNA: TGTGCCAGCAGCTCCCAACAGGGCCCCTATGGCTACACCTTC. Its protein product is CASSSQQGPYGYTF.

The CDR3 sequence: CASSQNLLNNEKLFF. The CDR3, as DNA: TGTGCCAGCAGCCAAAACTTGCTCAATAATGAAAAACTGTTTTTT. The gene calls are TRBV14 and TRBJ1-4; no definite D call. The CDR3 consists of 15 residues. Trimming took off 2 bases at V and 4 bases at J, with 11 bases between the two ends. Germline loops: CDR1 SGHDN, CDR2 FVKESK.

The CDR3 spells CASSADRGDQPQHF. The CDR3 DNA sequence: TGTGCCAGCAGCGCGGACAGGGGCGACCAGCCCCAGCATTTT. The V gene is TRBV5-8, the J gene TRBJ1-5, with 9 bases that match TRBD1. The CDR3 has 14 amino acids. In germline, CDR1 is SGHTS, CDR2 YDEGEE. V dropped 4 bases and J dropped 7; count of bases not matched to a gene: 6.

CDR3 residues: CASSPWTGRVPGGANVLTF. DNA of the CDR3: TGCGCCAGCAGCCCCTGGACTGGGAGGGTTCCGGGGGGGGCCAACGTCCTGACTTTC. The chain combines TRBV5-1 with TRBJ2-6; 7 bases are a match to TRBD2. V lost 4 bases and J lost 4; bases outside the gene matches: 17. The germline V gene has CDR1 SGHRS and CDR2 YFSETQ. The CDR3 loop spans 19 amino acids. The full variable domain, completed using reference TRBV5-1 and TRBJ2-6, is KAGVTQTPRYLIKTRGQQVTLSCSPISGHRSVSWYQQTPGQGLQFLFEYFSETQRNKGNFPGRFSGRQFSNSRSEMNVSTLELGDSALYLCASSPWTGRVPGGANVLTFGAGSRLTVL.

The chain employs TRBV9 and TRBJ2-2, with D unclear. The CDR3 extends over 14 amino acids. CDR1 SGDLS and CDR2 YYNGEE come from the germline V gene. With 1 base removed from V and 0 bases from J, the gap between germline ends came to 4 bases. The CDR3 sequence is CASSVTSNTGELFF. In DNA form, the CDR3 reads TGTGCCAGCAGCGTAACATCGAACACCGGGGAGCTGTTTTTT.

The gene calls are TRBV5-1 and TRBJ2-5; TRBD1 might be the D (7 bases). CDR1 and CDR2 from the germline V gene are SGHRS and YFSETQ. Trimming took 5 bases from V and 0 from J, leaving 17 bases between them. The CDR3 is 16 residues long. The CDR3 sequence: CASSWGVQGNQETQYF. CDR3 bases: TGCGCCAGCAGTTGGGGGGTACAGGGGAACCAAGAGACCCAGTACTTC.

This clone turned up a few times. J is TRBJ2-7 and V is TRBV30; D is unresolved. The V gene lost 2 bases and the J gene lost 3 bases, with 11 bases spanning the gap. CDR1 GTSNPN and CDR2 SVGIG come from the germline V gene (reference sequence). This CDR3 has 13 amino acids. CDR3: CAWSPSFNYEQYF. In DNA form, the CDR3 reads TGTGCCTGGAGTCCCAGTTTCAACTACGAGCAGTACTTC.

V gene TRBV6-5 combines with J gene TRBJ1-2; tentatively, D is TRBD1 (6 bases). Trimming took 0 bases from V and 8 from J, leaving 10 bases between them. This CDR3 is 13 amino acids long. Per the germline V gene, CDR1 is MNHEY and CDR2 is SVGAGI. CDR3 coding DNA: TGTGCCAGCAGTTACTCGGGGGCTGGCGGCTACACCTTC. This encodes CASSYSGAGGYTF.

V and J are TRBV30 and TRBJ1-4, with D perhaps TRBD1 (5 bases). The V and J ends lost 7 bases and 7 bases respectively, with 16 bases between them. CDR1 is GTSNPN, CDR2 SVGIG, per germline (reference sequence). The CDR3 totals 13 residues. For the CDR3, the DNA is TGTGCCTCCCCCTTGACGGGGGGTGAAAAACTGTTTTTT. This codes for CASPLTGGEKLFF. Combining the CDR3 with reference TRBV30 and TRBJ1-4 gives the whole variable domain SQTIHQWPATLVQPVGSPLSLECTVEGTSNPNLYWYRQAAGRGLQLLFYSVGIGQISSEVPQNLSASRPQDRQFILSSKKLLLSDSGFYLCASPLTGGEKLFFGSGTQLSVL.

The DNA of the CDR3 is TGTGCCAGCAGCTTCACCGGGACAGGGCAAGAAAAACTGTTTTTT. Translation: CASSFTGTGQEKLFF. This chain joins TRBV11-2 and TRBJ1-4; 9 bases are shared with TRBD1. Germline CDR1 reads SGHAT; CDR2 reads FQNNGV. V lost 3 bases, J lost 8 bases, and 7 bases stayed unmatched. The CDR3 is 15 residues long.

The gene calls are TRBV9 and TRBJ2-1; 7 nucleotides line up with TRBD1. The CDR3 sequence is 15 residues long. V lost 6 bases, J lost 0 bases, and 6 bases stayed unmatched. In germline, CDR1 is SGDLS, CDR2 YYNGEE. Here the CDR3 reads CASTRQGTSYNEQFF. CDR3 sequence (DNA): TGTGCCAGCACTCGACAGGGAACCTCCTACAATGAGCAGTTCTTC. The entire variable domain, with the rest obtained from reference TRBV9 and TRBJ2-1, is as follows: DSGVTQTPKHLITATGQRVTLRCSPRSGDLSVYWYQQSLDQGLQFLIQYYNGEERAKGNILERFSAQQFPDLHSELNLSSLELGDSALYFCASTRQGTSYNEQFFGPGTRLTVL.

The chain links TRBV15 to TRBJ2-7; D remains unclear. V was shortened by 0 bases and J by 0 bases, with 6 bases between the two germline ends. Germline lookup yields CDR1 LNHNV and CDR2 YYDKDF (reference sequence). There are 14 residues in the CDR3. This chain's CDR3 is CATSRDRLSYEQYF. The CDR3 coding sequence is TGTGCCACCAGCAGAGACAGGCTCTCCTACGAGCAGTACTTC.

This clone has only one observation. V gene TRBV21-1 combines with J gene TRBJ1-3; TRBD1, the D gene given by the table, was not confirmed from the DNA. TRBV21-1 is assigned pseudogene status. The CDR3 loop spans 18 amino acids. The CDR3 nucleotides are TGTGCCAGCAGCAGGGGAGGGACAGGTGATTACTCTGGAAACACCATATATTTT. Translating it yields CASSRGGTGDYSGNTIYF.

This clone was seen a handful of times. The J gene is TRBJ2-1, the V gene TRBV4-2; TRBD2 aligns across 7 bases. CDR1 and CDR2 (germline): LGHNA, YNFKEQ. V shed 4 bases, J shed 0 bases, and the junction held 9 bases outside the gene matches. The CDR3 extends over 17 amino acids. CDR3 nucleotide sequence: TGTGCCAGCAGCCGAGACGTAGCGGGCCTCTCCTACAATGAGCAGTTCTTC. As protein: CASSRDVAGLSYNEQFF.

V and J are TRBV10-3 and TRBJ1-2, with TRBD1 matching over 9 bases. V lost 4 bases and J lost 7; bases outside the gene matches: 4. CDR3 length equals 13 residues. Germline CDR1 ENHRY, CDR2 SYGVKD. CDR3 sequence: CAISGDRDGGYTF. DNA for the CDR3: TGTGCCATCAGTGGGGACAGGGACGGTGGCTACACCTTC.